This T cell receptor beta chain was sequenced during a study of T-cell memory formation after mild COVID-19. General observations from the study: Clones contracting over day 15 to 85 were CD4/CD8 balanced, with later expanders leaning CD4+. In pre-infection memory, a portion of responding clones appeared, which suggested that cross-reactive memory joined.

This clonotype rates as medium-sized (0.01 to 0.1%). Its target is not known. The authors produced TCR alpha and TCR beta cDNA libraries with sample barcodes and UMIs by 5'RACE using constant-segment primers. One entry per CDR3 protein results from TCRdb running MiXCR on the 5' RACE reads. The data show under 50,000 distinct CDR3 sequences, less than 9.5% seen once. The TCR sequence derives from an adult woman who had mild COVID-19 (a few samples of this study predate the infection). Cell type and time point are not known. The sequenced sample was PBMCs or a T cell subset sorted from them (not recorded which).

The CDR3 nucleotides are TGCAGTGCTAGAGCACCCCGAACCCGGGACTACCGGGCGACGCCCTACGAGCAGTACTTC. Protein: CSARAPRTRDYRATPYEQYF. The J gene is TRBJ2-7, the V gene TRBV20-1, with 7 positions matching TRBD2. This CDR3 spans 20 amino acids. Unmatched junction bases numbered 23, after V lost 1 base and J lost 2 bases. Per germline, CDR1 DFQATT and CDR2 SNEGSKA (reference sequence).